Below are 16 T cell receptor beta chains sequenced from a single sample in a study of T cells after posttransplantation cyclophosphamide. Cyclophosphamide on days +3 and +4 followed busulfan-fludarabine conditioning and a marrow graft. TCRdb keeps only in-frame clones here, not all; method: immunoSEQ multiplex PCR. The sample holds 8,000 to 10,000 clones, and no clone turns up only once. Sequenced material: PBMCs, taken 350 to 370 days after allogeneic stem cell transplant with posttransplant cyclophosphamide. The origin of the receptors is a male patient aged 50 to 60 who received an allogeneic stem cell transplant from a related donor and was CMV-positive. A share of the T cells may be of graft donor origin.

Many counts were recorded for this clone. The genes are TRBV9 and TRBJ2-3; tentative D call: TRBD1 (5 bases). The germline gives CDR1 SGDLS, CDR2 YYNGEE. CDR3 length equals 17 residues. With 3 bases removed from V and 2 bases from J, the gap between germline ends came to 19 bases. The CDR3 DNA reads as TGTGCCAGCAGCGACGATCTGGGGCCAAGGGACACAGATACGCAGTATTTT. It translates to CASSDDLGPRDTDTQYF. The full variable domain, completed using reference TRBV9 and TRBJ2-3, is DSGVTQTPKHLITATGQRVTLRCSPRSGDLSVYWYQQSLDQGLQFLIQYYNGEERAKGNILERFSAQQFPDLHSELNLSSLELGDSALYFCASSDDLGPRDTDTQYFGPGTRLTVL.

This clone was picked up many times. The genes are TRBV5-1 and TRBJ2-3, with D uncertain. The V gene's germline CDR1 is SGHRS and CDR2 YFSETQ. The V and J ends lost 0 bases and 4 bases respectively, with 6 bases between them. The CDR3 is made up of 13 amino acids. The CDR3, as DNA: TGCGCCAGCAGCTTGGTGGCAGCAGATACGCAGTATTTT. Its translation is CASSLVAADTQYF.

CDR3 DNA: TGCGCCAGCTCTGGCAGGGGCGCAGATACGCAGTATTTT. This gives the protein CASSGRGADTQYF. V is TRBV4-3 and J is TRBJ2-3, with a tentative D call TRBD1 (6 bases). Trimming took off 8 bases at V and 4 bases at J, with 13 bases between the two ends. CDR3 length: 13 residues. Germline V gene data show CDR1 as LGHNA and CDR2 as YSLEER.

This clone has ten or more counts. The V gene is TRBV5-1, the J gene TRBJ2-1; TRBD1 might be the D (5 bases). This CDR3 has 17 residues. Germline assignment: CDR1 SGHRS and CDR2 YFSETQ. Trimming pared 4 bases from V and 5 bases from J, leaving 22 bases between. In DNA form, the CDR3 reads TGCGCCAGCAGCCTCATTCCTACAGGAGTTGGCCACAATGAGCAGTTCTTC. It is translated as CASSLIPTGVGHNEQFF.

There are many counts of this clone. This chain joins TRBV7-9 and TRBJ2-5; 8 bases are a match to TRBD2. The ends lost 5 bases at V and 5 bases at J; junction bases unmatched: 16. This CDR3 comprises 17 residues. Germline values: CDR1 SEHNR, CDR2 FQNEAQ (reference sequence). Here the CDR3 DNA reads TGTGCCAGCAGCACTTCTAGCGGGTTGATCGCGGGGGAGACCCAGTACTTC. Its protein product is CASSTSSGLIAGETQYF. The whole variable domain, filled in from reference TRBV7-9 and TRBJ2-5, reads DTGVSQNPRHKITKRGQNVTFRCDPISEHNRLYWYRQTLGQGPEFLTYFQNEAQLEKSRLLSDRFSAERPKGSFSTLEIQRTEQGDSAMYLCASSTSSGLIAGETQYFGPGTRLLVL.

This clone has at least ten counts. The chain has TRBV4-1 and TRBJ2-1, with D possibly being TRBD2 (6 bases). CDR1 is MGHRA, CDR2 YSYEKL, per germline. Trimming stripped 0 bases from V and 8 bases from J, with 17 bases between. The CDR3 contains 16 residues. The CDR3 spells CASSQEASRGGDEQFF. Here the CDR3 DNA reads TGCGCCAGCAGCCAAGAGGCTAGCCGGGGCGGGGATGAGCAGTTCTTC.

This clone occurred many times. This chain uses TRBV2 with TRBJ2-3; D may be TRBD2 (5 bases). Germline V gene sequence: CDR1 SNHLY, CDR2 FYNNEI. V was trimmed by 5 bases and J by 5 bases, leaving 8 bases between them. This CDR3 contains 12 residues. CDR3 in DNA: TGTGCCAGCAGTTCGGCGGGAGATACGCAGTATTTT. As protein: CASSSAGDTQYF.

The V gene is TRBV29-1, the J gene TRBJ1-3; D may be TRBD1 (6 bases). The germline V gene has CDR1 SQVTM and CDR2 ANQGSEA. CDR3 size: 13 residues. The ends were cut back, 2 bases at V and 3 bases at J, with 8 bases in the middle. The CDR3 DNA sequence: TGCAGCGTTGAACCGACAGGTGGAAACACCATATATTTT. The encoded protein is CSVEPTGGNTIYF.

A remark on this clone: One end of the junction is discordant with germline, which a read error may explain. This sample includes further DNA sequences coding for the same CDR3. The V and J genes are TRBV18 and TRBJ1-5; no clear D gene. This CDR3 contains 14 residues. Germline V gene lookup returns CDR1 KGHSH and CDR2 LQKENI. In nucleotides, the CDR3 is TGCGCCAGCTCACCCGCGGAGGGCGGTCAGCCCCAGCATTTT. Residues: CASSPAEGGQPQHF.

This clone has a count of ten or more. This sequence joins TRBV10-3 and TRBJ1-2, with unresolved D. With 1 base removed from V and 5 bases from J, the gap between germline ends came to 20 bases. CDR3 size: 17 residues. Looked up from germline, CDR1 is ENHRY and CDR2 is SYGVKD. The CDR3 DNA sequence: TGTGCCATCAGTGAGTTGACGACGGTTTCTAGAAATTATGGCTACACCTTC. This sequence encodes CAISELTTVSRNYGYTF.

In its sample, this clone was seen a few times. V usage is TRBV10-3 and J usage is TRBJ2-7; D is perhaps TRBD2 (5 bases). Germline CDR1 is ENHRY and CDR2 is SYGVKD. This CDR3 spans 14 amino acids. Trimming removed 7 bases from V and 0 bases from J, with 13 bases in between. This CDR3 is CAINPGSTSYEQYF. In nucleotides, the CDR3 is TGTGCCATCAATCCTGGGAGTACCTCCTACGAGCAGTACTTC.

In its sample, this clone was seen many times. CDR3 in DNA: TGTGCCAGCAGCTCACAGGGGGCGAAGGGAAACACCATATATTTT. This translates into CASSSQGAKGNTIYF. The genes are TRBV7-9 and TRBJ1-3; 9 positions agree with TRBD1. The CDR3 totals 15 residues. J was trimmed by 4 bases and V by 4 bases; bases with no gene match: 5. Germline CDR1 and CDR2: SEHNR and FQNEAQ (reference sequence).

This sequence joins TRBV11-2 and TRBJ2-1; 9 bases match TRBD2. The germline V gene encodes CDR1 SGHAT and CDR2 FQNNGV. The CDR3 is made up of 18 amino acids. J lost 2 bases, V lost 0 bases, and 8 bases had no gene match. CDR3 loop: CASSLDPPTSGTYNEQFF. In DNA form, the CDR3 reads TGTGCCAGCAGCTTAGATCCCCCGACTAGCGGAACCTACAATGAGCAGTTCTTC.

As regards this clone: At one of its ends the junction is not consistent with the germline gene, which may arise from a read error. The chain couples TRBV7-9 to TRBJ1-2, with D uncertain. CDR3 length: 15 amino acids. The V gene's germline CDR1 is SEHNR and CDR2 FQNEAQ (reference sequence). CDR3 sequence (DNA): TGTGCTAGCAGCCAGGTTAACAGCCCCAACCATGGCTACACCTTC. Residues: CASSQVNSPNHGYTF.

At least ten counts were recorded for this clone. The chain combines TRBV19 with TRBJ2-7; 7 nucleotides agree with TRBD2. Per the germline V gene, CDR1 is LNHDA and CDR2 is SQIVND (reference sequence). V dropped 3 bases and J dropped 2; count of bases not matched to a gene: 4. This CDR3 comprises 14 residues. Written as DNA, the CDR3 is TGTGCCAGTAGTATTCAGCGGGGTACCTACGAGCAGTACTTC. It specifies CASSIQRGTYEQYF.

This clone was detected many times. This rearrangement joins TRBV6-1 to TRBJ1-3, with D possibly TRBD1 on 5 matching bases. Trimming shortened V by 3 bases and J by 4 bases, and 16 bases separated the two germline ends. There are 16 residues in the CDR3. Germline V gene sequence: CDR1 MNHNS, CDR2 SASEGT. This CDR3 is CASSETVAGSGNTIYF. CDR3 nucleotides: TGTGCCAGCAGTGAGACAGTCGCCGGATCGGGAAACACCATATATTTT.